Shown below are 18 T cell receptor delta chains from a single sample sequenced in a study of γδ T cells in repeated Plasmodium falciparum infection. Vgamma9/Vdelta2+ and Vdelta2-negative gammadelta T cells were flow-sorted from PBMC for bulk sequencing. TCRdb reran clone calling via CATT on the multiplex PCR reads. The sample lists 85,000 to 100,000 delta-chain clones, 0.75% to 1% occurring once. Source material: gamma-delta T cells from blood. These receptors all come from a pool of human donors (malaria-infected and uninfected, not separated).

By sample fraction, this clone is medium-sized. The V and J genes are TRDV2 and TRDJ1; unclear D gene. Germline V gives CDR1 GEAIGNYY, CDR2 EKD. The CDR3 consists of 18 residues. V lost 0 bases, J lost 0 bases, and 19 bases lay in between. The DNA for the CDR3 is TGTGCCTGTGACACCGACCTAAGAGGGGCCGCGTACACCGATAAACTCATCTTT. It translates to CACDTDLRGAAYTDKLIF.

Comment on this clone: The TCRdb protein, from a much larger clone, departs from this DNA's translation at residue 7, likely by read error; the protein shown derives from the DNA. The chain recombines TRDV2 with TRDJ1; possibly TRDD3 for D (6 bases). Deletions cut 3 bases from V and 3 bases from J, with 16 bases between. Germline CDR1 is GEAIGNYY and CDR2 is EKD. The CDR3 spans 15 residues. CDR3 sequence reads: CACDLLRDNADKLIF. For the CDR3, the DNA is TGTGCCTGTGACCTGCTGAGGGATAATGCCGATAAACTCATCTTT.

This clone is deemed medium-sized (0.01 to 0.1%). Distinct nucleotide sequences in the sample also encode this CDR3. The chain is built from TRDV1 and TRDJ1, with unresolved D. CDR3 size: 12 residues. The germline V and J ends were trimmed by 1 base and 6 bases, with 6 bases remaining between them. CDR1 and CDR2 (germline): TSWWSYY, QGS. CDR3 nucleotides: TGTGCTCTTGGGGAACGTCGACATAAACTCATCTTT. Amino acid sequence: CALGERRHKLIF.

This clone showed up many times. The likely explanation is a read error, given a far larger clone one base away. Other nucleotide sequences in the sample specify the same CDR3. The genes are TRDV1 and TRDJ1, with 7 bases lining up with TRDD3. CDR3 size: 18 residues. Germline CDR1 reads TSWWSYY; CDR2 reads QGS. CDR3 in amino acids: CALGEYPGISNYTDKLIF. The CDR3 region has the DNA TGTGCCCTTGGGGAGTACCCGGGGATATCCAATTACACCGATAAACTCATCTTT.

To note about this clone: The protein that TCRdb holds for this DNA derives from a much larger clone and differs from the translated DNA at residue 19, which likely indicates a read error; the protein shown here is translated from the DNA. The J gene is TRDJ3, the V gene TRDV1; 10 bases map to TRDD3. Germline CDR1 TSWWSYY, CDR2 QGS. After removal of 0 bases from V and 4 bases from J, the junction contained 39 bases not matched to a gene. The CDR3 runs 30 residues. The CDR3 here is CALGELKSPGRGIRARPYVYPGWDTRQMFF. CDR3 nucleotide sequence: TGTGCTCTTGGGGAACTAAAGTCCCCGGGAAGGGGGATACGCGCACGACCTTACGTGTATCCCGGGTGGGACACCCGACAGATGTTTTTC.

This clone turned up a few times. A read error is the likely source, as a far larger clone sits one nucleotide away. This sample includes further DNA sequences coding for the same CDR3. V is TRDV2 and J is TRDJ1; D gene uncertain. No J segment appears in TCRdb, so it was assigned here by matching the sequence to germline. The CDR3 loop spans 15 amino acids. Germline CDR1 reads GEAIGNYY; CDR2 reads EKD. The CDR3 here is CACDTMEGRADKLIF. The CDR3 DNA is TGTGCCTGCGACACGATGGAAGGTCGAGCCGATAAACTCATCTTT.

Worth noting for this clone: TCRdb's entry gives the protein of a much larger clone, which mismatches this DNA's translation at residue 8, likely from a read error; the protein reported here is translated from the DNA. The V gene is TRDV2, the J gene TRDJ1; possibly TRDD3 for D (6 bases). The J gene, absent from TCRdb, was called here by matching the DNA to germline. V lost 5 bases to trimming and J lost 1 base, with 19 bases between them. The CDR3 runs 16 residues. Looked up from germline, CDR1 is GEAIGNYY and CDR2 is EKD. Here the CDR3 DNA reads TGTGCCTGTGCGTTTACTGGGAGAGACTTCACCGATAAACTCATCTTT. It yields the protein CACAFTGRDFTDKLIF.

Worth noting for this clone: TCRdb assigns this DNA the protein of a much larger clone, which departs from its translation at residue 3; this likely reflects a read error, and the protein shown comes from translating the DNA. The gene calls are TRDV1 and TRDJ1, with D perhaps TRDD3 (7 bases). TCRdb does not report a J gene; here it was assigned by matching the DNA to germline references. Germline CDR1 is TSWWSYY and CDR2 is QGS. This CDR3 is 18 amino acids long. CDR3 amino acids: CAPGVFLKGIQTKHKLIF. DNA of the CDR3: TGTGCTCCTGGGGTTTTCCTAAAAGGGATACAAACGAAGCACAAACTCATCTTT.

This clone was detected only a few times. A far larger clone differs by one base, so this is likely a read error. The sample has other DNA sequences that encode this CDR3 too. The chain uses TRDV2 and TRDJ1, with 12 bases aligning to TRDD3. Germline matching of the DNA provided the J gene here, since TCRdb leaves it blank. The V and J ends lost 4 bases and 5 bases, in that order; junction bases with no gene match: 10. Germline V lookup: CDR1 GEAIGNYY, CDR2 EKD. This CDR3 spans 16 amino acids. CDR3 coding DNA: TGTGCCTGTGATCGACTGGGGGATACTCGCACTGATAAACTCATCTTT. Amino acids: CACDRLGDTRTDKLIF.

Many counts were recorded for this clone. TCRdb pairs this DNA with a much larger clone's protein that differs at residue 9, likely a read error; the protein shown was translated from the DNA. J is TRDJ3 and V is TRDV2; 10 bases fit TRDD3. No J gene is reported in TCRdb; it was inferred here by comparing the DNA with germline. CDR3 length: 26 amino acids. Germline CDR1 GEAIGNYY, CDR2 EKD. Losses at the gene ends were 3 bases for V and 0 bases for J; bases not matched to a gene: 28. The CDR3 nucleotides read TGTGCCTGTGACCCGTTCCCCCTAGTGTACCAGGGAACTGGGGGATCAAGCTCCTGGGACACCCGACAGATGTTTTTC. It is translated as CACDPFPLVYQGTGGSSSWDTRQMFF.

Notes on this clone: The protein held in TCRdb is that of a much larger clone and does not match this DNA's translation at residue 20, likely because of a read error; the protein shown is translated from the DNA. The CDR3 spells CALGETTGLLWGIRYTDKLTF. In DNA, the CDR3 is TGTGCTCTTGGGGAAACCACCGGCCTTCTTTGGGGGATAAGGTACACCGATAAACTCACCTTT. J gene calling gave no result, while the V gene is TRDV1; the table names TRDD3, a call not compared with the DNA. Germline CDR1 TSWWSYY, CDR2 QGS. This CDR3 region has 21 residues.

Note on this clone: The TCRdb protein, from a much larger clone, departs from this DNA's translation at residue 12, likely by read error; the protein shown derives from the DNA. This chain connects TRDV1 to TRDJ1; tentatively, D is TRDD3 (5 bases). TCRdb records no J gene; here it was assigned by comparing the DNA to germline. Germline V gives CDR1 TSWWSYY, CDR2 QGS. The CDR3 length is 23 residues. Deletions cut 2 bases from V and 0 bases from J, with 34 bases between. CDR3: CALGEVLAPLGRYPGPYTDKLIF. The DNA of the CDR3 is TGTGCTCTTGGGGAAGTTCTGGCTCCCCTTGGGAGATACCCTGGGCCCTACACCGATAAACTCATCTTT.

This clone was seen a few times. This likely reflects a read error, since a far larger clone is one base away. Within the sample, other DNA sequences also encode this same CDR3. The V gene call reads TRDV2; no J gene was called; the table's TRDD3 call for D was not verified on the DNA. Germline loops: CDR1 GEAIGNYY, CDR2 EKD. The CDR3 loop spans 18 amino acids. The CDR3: CACDTRGIPTYHTDKLIF. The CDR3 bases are TGTGCCTGTGACACCCGGGGGATACCCACCTACCACACCGATAAACTCATCTTC.

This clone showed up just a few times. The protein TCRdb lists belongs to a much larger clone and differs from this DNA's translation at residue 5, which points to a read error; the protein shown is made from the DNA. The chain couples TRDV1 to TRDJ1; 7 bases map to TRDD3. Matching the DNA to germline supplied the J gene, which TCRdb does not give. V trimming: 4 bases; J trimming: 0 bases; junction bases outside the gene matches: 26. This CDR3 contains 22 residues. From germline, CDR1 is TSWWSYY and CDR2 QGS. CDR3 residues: CALGGRSTKPTGEPRYTDKLIF. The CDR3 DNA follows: TGTGCTCTTGGGGGACGATCGACTAAACCTACTGGGGAACCAAGGTACACCGATAAACTCATCTTT.

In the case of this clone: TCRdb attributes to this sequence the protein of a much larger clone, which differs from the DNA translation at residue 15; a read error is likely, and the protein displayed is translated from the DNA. The CDR3 bases are TGTGCTCTTGGGGAACTAGATTTCTTTCTGGGGGATACACTGCACACCGATAAACTCATCTTT. It yields the protein CALGELDFFLGDTLHTDKLIF. J is TRDJ1 and V is TRDV1; 11 nucleotides agree with TRDD3. No J segment appears in TCRdb, so it was assigned here by matching the sequence to germline. Germline-derived CDR1 and CDR2 are TSWWSYY and QGS. This CDR3 contains 21 residues. Trimming at V came to 0 bases and at J to 0 bases, leaving 15 bases not matched to a gene.

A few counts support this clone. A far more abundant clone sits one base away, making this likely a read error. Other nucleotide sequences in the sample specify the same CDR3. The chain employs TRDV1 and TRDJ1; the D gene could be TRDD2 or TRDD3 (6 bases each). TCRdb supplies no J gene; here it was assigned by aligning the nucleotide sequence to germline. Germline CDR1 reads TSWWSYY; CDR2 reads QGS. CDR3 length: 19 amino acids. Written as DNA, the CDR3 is TGTGCCCTTGGGGATCTCATCCTACTGAGGATACTACCGCGAAATAAACTCATCTTT. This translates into CALGDLILLRILPRNKLIF.

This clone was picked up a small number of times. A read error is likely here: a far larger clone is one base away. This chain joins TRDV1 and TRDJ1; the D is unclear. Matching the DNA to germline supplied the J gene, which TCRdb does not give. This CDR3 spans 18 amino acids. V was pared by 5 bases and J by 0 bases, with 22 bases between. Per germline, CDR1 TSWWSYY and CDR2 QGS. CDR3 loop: CALGSYRKRGPYTDKLIF. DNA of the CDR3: TGTGCTCTTGGGAGTTATAGGAAAAGGGGTCCGTACACCGATAAACTCATCTTT.

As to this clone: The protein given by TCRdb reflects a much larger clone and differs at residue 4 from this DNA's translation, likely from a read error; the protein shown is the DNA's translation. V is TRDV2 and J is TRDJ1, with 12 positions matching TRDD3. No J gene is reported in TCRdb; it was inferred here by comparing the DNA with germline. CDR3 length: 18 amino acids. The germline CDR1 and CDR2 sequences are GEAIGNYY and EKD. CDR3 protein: CACNTSPVWGIRSDKLIF. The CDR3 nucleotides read TGTGCCTGTAACACTTCTCCGGTCTGGGGGATACGCAGCGATAAACTCATCTTT.